These 30 T cell receptor beta chains originate from one sample sequenced in a study of cytomegalovirus exposure and HLA in healthy donors. Both 60 Vbeta primers and 13 Jbeta primers went into the PCR. The assay was immunoSEQ multiplex PCR, and TCRdb's table has in-frame clones only and misses some. The table includes around 150,000 clones, roughly 70% detected once. Input material: PBMCs. The origin of the receptors is a male donor in good health and CMV-seronegative.

The chain carries TRBV2 and TRBJ2-4; 13 bases align to TRBD2. The V segment lost 9 bases and the J segment 0 bases; nucleotides outside the gene matches: 5. Germline CDR1 SNHLY, CDR2 FYNNEI. The CDR3 contains 16 residues. CDR3 protein: CASLRTSGGAKNIQYF. CDR3 in DNA: TGTGCCAGTCTCCGGACTAGCGGGGGAGCCAAAAACATTCAGTACTTC.

In this sample, this clone turned up once. This rearrangement joins TRBV19 to TRBJ1-2, with D possibly being TRBD1 (6 bases). Per germline, CDR1 LNHDA and CDR2 SQIVND (reference sequence). The CDR3 consists of 13 residues. Between the trimmed V and J ends, which lost 4 bases and 6 bases, there was a span of 12 bases. The DNA of the CDR3 is TGTGCCAGTAGTACGGGGCACAGGGATGGCTACACCTTC. Protein sequence: CASSTGHRDGYTF.

The J gene is TRBJ2-3, the V gene TRBV28; 7 bases fit TRBD1. The V gene end was trimmed by 5 bases and the J gene end by 2 bases; junction bases not matched to a gene: 7. This CDR3 is built from 15 residues. Looked up from germline, CDR1 is MDHEN and CDR2 is SYDVKM. CDR3 loop: CASSPGTANTDTQYF. In nucleotides, the CDR3 is TGTGCCAGCAGTCCCGGGACAGCCAACACAGATACGCAGTATTTT. Filled out from reference TRBV28 and TRBJ2-3, the complete variable domain reads DVKVTQSSRYLVKRTGEKVFLECVQDMDHENMFWYRQDPGLGLRLIYFSYDVKMKEKGDIPEGYSVSREKKERFSLILESASTNQTSMYLCASSPGTANTDTQYFGPGTRLTVL.

The chain employs TRBV29-1 and TRBJ2-7, with 12 bases aligning to TRBD2. There are 17 residues in the CDR3. The V and J ends lost 6 bases and 5 bases, in that order; junction bases with no gene match: 17. In germline, CDR1 is SQVTM, CDR2 ANQGSEA. CDR3 residues: CSVGAGSASGRANEQYF. The CDR3 coding sequence is TGCAGCGTAGGGGCAGGGTCGGCTAGCGGGAGGGCCAACGAGCAGTACTTC.

CDR3 in DNA: TGTGCCAGCAGCCTCGGACAGGGGGGGACGAACACTGAAGCTTTCTTT. It specifies CASSLGQGGTNTEAFF. The chain links TRBV7-6 to TRBJ1-1, with TRBD1 matching over 10 bases. CDR3 length: 16 residues. The V gene's germline CDR1 is SGHVS and CDR2 FNYEAQ. With 5 bases clipped from V and 1 base from J, the junction kept 7 bases outside the gene matches.

This clone came up a few times. The chain recombines TRBV15 with TRBJ2-3; D perhaps matches TRBD1 (5 bases). The length of the CDR3 is 15 residues. Germline V gives CDR1 LNHNV, CDR2 YYDKDF (reference sequence). V gave up 0 bases and J gave up 5 bases, with 12 bases separating them. The CDR3: CATSREGRAGDTQYF. The CDR3 DNA reads TGTGCCACCAGCAGAGAAGGCAGGGCCGGAGATACGCAGTATTTT.

J is TRBJ2-7 and V is TRBV28, with unresolved D. Deletions cut 6 bases from V and 0 bases from J, with 15 bases between. Germline CDR1 is MDHEN and CDR2 is SYDVKM. The CDR3 is 15 residues long. CDR3 loop: CASSLPERRSYEQYF. CDR3 sequence (DNA): TGTGCCAGCAGCCTCCCGGAGCGCCGCTCCTACGAGCAGTACTTC. Variable domain in full (rest from reference TRBV28 and TRBJ2-7): DVKVTQSSRYLVKRTGEKVFLECVQDMDHENMFWYRQDPGLGLRLIYFSYDVKMKEKGDIPEGYSVSREKKERFSLILESASTNQTSMYLCASSLPERRSYEQYFGPGTRLTVT.

This clone occurred a few times. Relative to the germline gene, one junction end is altered; a read error may explain this. The DNA for the CDR3 is TGTGCCAGCAACTTACAGGGCAAAAACAATGAGCAGTTCTTC. It yields the protein CASNLQGKNNEQFF. The chain has TRBV7-9 and TRBJ2-1; possible D gene TRBD1, 6 bases. The CDR3 extends over 14 amino acids. Germline CDR1 SEHNR, CDR2 FQNEAQ (reference sequence).

This clone appeared a few times. The rearrangement uses TRBV7-3 and TRBJ2-2; D remains ambiguous. The CDR3 is 15 residues long. Between the trimmed V and J ends, which lost 6 bases and 1 base, there was a span of 12 bases. Germline CDR1 and CDR2: SGHTA and FQGTGA. For the CDR3, the DNA is TGTGCCAGCAGTCTAAAGTCAGGGAACACCGGGGAGCTGTTTTTT. It translates to CASSLKSGNTGELFF.

The chain combines TRBV7-6 with TRBJ1-1, with D perhaps TRBD1 (6 bases). The CDR3 has 15 residues. In germline, CDR1 is SGHVS, CDR2 FNYEAQ. Trimming cost V 1 base and J 0 bases, with 9 bases left between them. The CDR3 DNA reads as TGTGCCAGCAGCTTAGGGGGGCCCATGAACACTGAAGCTTTCTTT. Protein sequence: CASSLGGPMNTEAFF. Using reference TRBV7-6 and TRBJ1-1 for the parts outside the CDR3, the full variable domain is GAGVSQSPRYKVTKRGQDVALRCDPISGHVSLYWYRQALGQGPEFLTYFNYEAQQDKSGLPNDRFSAERPEGSISTLTIQRTEQRDSAMYRCASSLGGPMNTEAFFGQGTRLTVV.

The genes are TRBV6-5 and TRBJ2-1; 9 bases are a match to TRBD1. This CDR3 spans 16 amino acids. The germline gives CDR1 MNHEY, CDR2 SVGAGI. After removal of 4 bases from V and 8 bases from J, the junction contained 12 bases not matched to a gene. This chain's CDR3 is CASSSSTGTGFDEQFF. In DNA, the CDR3 is TGTGCCAGCAGTTCGTCGACCGGGACAGGGTTCGATGAGCAGTTCTTC.

This chain connects TRBV30 to TRBJ2-6; perhaps TRBD1 as D (7 bases). Germline V gene sequence: CDR1 GTSNPN, CDR2 SVGIG (reference sequence). The CDR3 sequence is 17 residues long. The V end lost 8 bases, the J end lost 4 bases, and 24 bases lay between the germline ends. The CDR3 bases are TGTGCCGGTTGGGGGCCAGGGGGGCATGGAGGGGCCAACGTCCTGACTTTC. Amino acid sequence: CAGWGPGGHGGANVLTF.

The chain recombines TRBV28 with TRBJ2-7; 14 bases map to TRBD2. The CDR3 extends over 15 amino acids. Germline-derived CDR1 and CDR2 are MDHEN and SYDVKM. J lost 3 bases, V lost 5 bases, and 3 bases had no gene match. The CDR3 coding sequence is TGTGCCAGCAGTCCAGGACTAGCGGGAGGCTACGAGCAGTACTTC. Protein: CASSPGLAGGYEQYF.

The chain combines TRBV27 with TRBJ2-7; weak D call: TRBD2 (6 bases). Trimming removed 4 bases at V and 0 bases at J, with 13 bases between. The CDR3 sequence is 15 residues long. Germline CDR1 and CDR2: MNHEY and SMNVEV (reference sequence). The CDR3 protein is CASSWARRGSYEQYF. The CDR3 DNA reads TGTGCCAGCAGTTGGGCACGGCGGGGCTCCTACGAGCAGTACTTC.

The chain recombines TRBV6-6 with TRBJ1-5; unclear D gene. The CDR3 length is 16 residues. Germline CDR1 MNHNY, CDR2 SVGAGI (reference sequence). V lost 0 bases to trimming and J lost 0 bases, with 9 bases between them. CDR3 residues: CASSYSGGTSNQPQHF. CDR3 coding DNA: TGTGCCAGCAGTTACTCTGGCGGTACTAGCAATCAGCCCCAGCATTTT.

The chain carries TRBV7-6 and TRBJ1-1, with D possibly being TRBD1 (6 bases). The germline V gene has CDR1 SGHVS and CDR2 FNYEAQ. This CDR3 region has 15 residues. V was cut by 1 base and J by 4 bases, with 13 bases left in between. CDR3 in amino acids: CASSLGGGAGTEAFF. Written as DNA, the CDR3 is TGTGCCAGCAGCTTAGGCGGGGGCGCGGGCACTGAAGCTTTCTTT.

The V gene is TRBV30, the J gene TRBJ1-1; 8 nucleotides line up with TRBD1. The CDR3 extends over 14 amino acids. Unmatched junction bases numbered 6, after V lost 5 bases and J lost 1 base. The germline gives CDR1 GTSNPN, CDR2 SVGIG (reference sequence). DNA of the CDR3: TGTGCCTGGGACCAGGGGGCTGGGAACACTGAAGCTTTCTTT. Its translation is CAWDQGAGNTEAFF.

This clone was counted between two and nine times. This rearrangement joins TRBV7-2 to TRBJ1-5; 9 bases line up with TRBD1. The CDR3 loop spans 16 amino acids. Trimming removed 3 bases from V and 7 bases from J; junction bases left unmatched: 10. Germline CDR1 reads SGHTA; CDR2 reads FQGNSA. This CDR3 is CASSLNGQGTGQPQHF. In DNA form, the CDR3 reads TGTGCCAGCAGCTTGAATGGACAGGGGACTGGACAGCCCCAGCATTTT.

The CDR3 DNA sequence: TGTGCCAGCAGCGTAGGGCAGGGGCTCGACGGCTACACCTTC. It encodes CASSVGQGLDGYTF. The V gene is TRBV9, the J gene TRBJ1-2; possibly TRBD1 for D (6 bases). Germline CDR1 SGDLS, CDR2 YYNGEE. CDR3 length: 14 residues. The V gene lost 0 bases and the J gene lost 8 bases, with 14 bases spanning the gap. Full variable domain (remainder filled in from reference TRBV9 and TRBJ1-2): DSGVTQTPKHLITATGQRVTLRCSPRSGDLSVYWYQQSLDQGLQFLIQYYNGEERAKGNILERFSAQQFPDLHSELNLSSLELGDSALYFCASSVGQGLDGYTFGSGTRLTVV.

The chain carries TRBV11-2 and TRBJ1-3; D perhaps matches TRBD1 (5 bases). The CDR3 length is 16 residues. V lost 1 base and J lost 0, with 10 bases in between. Germline CDR1 SGHAT, CDR2 FQNNGV. The CDR3 DNA sequence: TGTGCCAGCAGCTTAGCAAGTGACAGCTCTGGAAACACCATATATTTT. Its protein product is CASSLASDSSGNTIYF.

This chain joins TRBV27 and TRBJ2-7; the D gene is possibly TRBD1 (6 bases). CDR3 size: 13 residues. V was clipped by 6 bases and J by 3 bases, with 12 bases between them. In germline, CDR1 is MNHEY, CDR2 SMNVEV (reference sequence). Written as DNA, the CDR3 is TGTGCCAGCAGCAAACAGGGATTCTACGAGCAGTACTTC. This gives the protein CASSKQGFYEQYF.

The rearrangement links TRBV10-3 to TRBJ2-5, with 12 bases aligning to TRBD1. The CDR3 totals 15 residues. V was pared by 4 bases and J by 3 bases, with 3 bases of the junction left unmatched. Germline CDR1 is ENHRY and CDR2 is SYGVKD. CDR3 in DNA: TGTGCCATCAGTGTGGGGACAGGGGGCGAAGAGACCCAGTACTTC. This translates into CAISVGTGGEETQYF.

The V and J genes are TRBV5-1 and TRBJ2-7, with D maybe TRBD1 (6 bases). With 2 bases removed from V and 3 bases from J, the gap between germline ends came to 18 bases. CDR3 size: 16 residues. Germline loops: CDR1 SGHRS, CDR2 YFSETQ. The CDR3 region is CASSFSGQLYDYEQYF. The CDR3 region has the DNA TGCGCCAGCAGCTTTTCGGGACAACTATACGACTACGAGCAGTACTTC.

The chain recombines TRBV5-1 with TRBJ2-7; 8 nucleotides match TRBD2. CDR3 length: 14 amino acids. The germline gives CDR1 SGHRS, CDR2 YFSETQ. The ends lost 4 bases at V and 5 bases at J; junction bases unmatched: 8. The CDR3 DNA reads as TGCGCCAGCAGCCCGGGGGGGGATGGGCACGAGCAGTACTTC. Its translation: CASSPGGDGHEQYF.

The J gene is TRBJ2-5, the V gene TRBV7-2, with a tentative D call TRBD2 (5 bases). Trimming took off 3 bases at V and 4 bases at J, with 9 bases between the two ends. Per germline, CDR1 SGHTA and CDR2 FQGNSA. There are 13 residues in the CDR3. The DNA for the CDR3 is TGTGCCAGCAGCTTTAGGAGCGGAGAGACCCAGTACTTC. Translation: CASSFRSGETQYF.

By share, this clone counts as medium-sized. The chain joins TRBV6-1 to TRBJ1-6, with TRBD1 as a possible D gene (6 bases). The CDR3 spans 14 residues. Germline CDR1 reads MNHNS; CDR2 reads SASEGT. V was trimmed by 3 bases and J by 9 bases, leaving 12 bases between them. The CDR3 DNA follows: TGTGCCAGCAGTGAGACAGGAGAGGGTTCACCCCTCCACTTT. It yields the protein CASSETGEGSPLHF.

This clone was counted a few times. Other nucleotide sequences from this sample produce the same CDR3. The chain employs TRBV10-3 and TRBJ2-6; 9 nucleotides match TRBD1. The germline CDR1 and CDR2 sequences are ENHRY and SYGVKD. The V and J ends lost 11 bases and 2 bases, in that order; junction bases with no gene match: 7. CDR3 length equals 15 residues. CDR3 in amino acids: CAVTGGGAGANVLTF. The CDR3 coding sequence is TGTGCCGTTACAGGGGGCGGTGCTGGGGCCAACGTCCTGACTTTC.

CDR3 DNA sequence: TGTGCCAGCTCTCCGAGCGTTAACACCGGGGAGCTGTTTTTT. Translation: CASSPSVNTGELFF. The chain employs TRBV18 and TRBJ2-2, with D unresolved. Germline lookup yields CDR1 KGHSH and CDR2 LQKENI. Trimming took 6 bases from V and 2 from J, leaving 10 bases between them. The length of the CDR3 is 14 residues.

The chain has TRBV7-2 and TRBJ2-1; D might be TRBD1 (6 bases). Germline V gene sequence: CDR1 SGHTA, CDR2 FQGNSA. This CDR3 is 16 amino acids long. Trimming cost V 2 bases and J 9 bases, with 20 bases left between them. Here the CDR3 DNA reads TGTGCCAGCAGCTTATTATTTCAGGACCAGGGGACTGAGCAGTTCTTC. Protein product: CASSLLFQDQGTEQFF.

The rearrangement joins TRBV18 to TRBJ2-5; 8 bases are shared with TRBD1. The germline CDR1 and CDR2 sequences are KGHSH and LQKENI. The CDR3 spans 15 residues. V was pared by 3 bases and J by 4 bases, with 7 bases of the junction left unmatched. CDR3 amino acids: CASSPPTGVGETQYF. CDR3 sequence (DNA): TGTGCCAGCTCACCGCCGACAGGGGTTGGAGAGACCCAGTACTTC.